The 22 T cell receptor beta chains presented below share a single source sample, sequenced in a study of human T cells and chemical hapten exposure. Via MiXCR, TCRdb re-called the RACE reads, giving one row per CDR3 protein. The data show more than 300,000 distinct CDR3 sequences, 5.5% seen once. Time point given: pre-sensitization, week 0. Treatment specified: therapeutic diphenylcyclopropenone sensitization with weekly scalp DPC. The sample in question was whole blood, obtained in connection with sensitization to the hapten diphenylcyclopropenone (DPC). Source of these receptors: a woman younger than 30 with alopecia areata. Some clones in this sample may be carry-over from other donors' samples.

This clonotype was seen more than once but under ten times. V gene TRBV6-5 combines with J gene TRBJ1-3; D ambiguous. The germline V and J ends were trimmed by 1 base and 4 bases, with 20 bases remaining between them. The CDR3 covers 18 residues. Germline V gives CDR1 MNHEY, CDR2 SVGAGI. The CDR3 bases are TGTGCCAGCAGTTACTTGTCACTCGGAGGTCAAGCAGGAAACACCATATATTTT. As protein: CASSYLSLGGQAGNTIYF.

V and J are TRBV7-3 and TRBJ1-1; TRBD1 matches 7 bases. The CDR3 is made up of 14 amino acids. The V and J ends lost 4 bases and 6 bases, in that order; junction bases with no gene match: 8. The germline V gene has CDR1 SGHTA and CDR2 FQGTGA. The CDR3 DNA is TGTGCCAGCAGCTCAGAAGGGACAGTCTCTGAAGCTTTCTTT. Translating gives CASSSEGTVSEAFF.

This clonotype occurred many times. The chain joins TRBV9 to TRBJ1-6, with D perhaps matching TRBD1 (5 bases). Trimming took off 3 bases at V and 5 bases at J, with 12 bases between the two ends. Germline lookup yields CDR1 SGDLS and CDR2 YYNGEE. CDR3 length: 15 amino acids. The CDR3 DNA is TGTGCCAGCAGCGGAAGGGGTCTCCATAATTCACCCCTCCACTTT. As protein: CASSGRGLHNSPLHF. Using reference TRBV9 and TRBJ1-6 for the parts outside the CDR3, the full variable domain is DSGVTQTPKHLITATGQRVTLRCSPRSGDLSVYWYQQSLDQGLQFLIQYYNGEERAKGNILERFSAQQFPDLHSELNLSSLELGDSALYFCASSGRGLHNSPLHFGNGTRLTVT.

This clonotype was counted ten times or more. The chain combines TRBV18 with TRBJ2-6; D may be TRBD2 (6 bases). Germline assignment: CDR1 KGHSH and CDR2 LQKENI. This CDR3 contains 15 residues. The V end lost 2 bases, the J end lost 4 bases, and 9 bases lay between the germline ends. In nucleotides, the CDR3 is TGTGCCAGCTCACCAACGGGGGTAGGGGCCAACGTCCTGACTTTC. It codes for CASSPTGVGANVLTF.

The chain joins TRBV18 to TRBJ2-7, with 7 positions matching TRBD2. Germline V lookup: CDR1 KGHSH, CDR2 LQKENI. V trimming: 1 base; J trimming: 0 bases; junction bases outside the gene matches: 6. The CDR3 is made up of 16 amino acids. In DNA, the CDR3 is TGTGCCAGCTCACCACGGCCCGGGGGGTCCTCCTACGAGCAGTACTTC. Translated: CASSPRPGGSSYEQYF.

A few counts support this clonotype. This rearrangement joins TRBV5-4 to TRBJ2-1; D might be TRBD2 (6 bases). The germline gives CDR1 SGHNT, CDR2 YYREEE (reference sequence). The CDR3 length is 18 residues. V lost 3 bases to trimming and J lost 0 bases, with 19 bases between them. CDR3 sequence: CASSWGGAGTSSYNEQFF. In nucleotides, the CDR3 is TGTGCCAGCAGCTGGGGCGGGGCAGGGACGAGCTCCTACAATGAGCAGTTCTTC.

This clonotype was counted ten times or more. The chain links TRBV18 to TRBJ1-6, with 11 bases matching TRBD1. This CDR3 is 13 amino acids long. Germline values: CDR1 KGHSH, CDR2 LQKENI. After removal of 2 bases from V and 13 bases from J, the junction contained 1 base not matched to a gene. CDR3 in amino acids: CASSPGQGAPLHF. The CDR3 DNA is TGTGCCAGCTCACCAGGACAGGGGGCCCCCCTCCACTTT. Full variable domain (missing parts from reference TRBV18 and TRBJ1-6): NAGVMQNPRHLVRRRGQEARLRCSPMKGHSHVYWYRQLPEEGLKFMVYLQKENIIDESGMPKERFSAEFPKEGPSILRIQQVVRGDSAAYFCASSPGQGAPLHFGNGTRLTVT.

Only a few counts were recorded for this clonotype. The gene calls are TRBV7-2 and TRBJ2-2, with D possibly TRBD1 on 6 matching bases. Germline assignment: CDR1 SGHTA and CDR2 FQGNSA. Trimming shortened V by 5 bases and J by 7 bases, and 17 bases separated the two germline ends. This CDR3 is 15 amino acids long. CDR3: CASSQGRRINGELFF. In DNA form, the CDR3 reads TGTGCCAGCAGCCAGGGGCGGAGGATTAACGGGGAGCTGTTTTTT.

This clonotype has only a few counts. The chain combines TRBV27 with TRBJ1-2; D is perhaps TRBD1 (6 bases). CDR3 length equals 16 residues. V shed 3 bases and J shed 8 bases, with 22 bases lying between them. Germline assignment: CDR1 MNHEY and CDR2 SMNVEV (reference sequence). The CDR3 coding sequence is TGTGCCAGCAGTTTTCGCCAGGGGATCTCCCTTCGCGGCTACACCTTC. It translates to CASSFRQGISLRGYTF.

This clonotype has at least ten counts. The CDR3 protein is CASSPRTFQYNEQFF. The DNA of the CDR3 is TGTGCCAGCAGCCCGAGGACCTTCCAATACAATGAGCAGTTCTTC. The rearrangement links TRBV7-8 to TRBJ2-1; D not certain. The ends were cut back, 5 bases at V and 4 bases at J, with 15 bases in the middle. The CDR3 totals 15 residues. Germline-derived CDR1 and CDR2 are SGHVS and FQNEAQ.

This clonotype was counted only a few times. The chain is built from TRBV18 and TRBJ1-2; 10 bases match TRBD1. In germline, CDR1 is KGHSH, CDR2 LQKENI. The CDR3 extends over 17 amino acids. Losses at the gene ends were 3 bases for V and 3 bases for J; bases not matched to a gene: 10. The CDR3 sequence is CASSPGTGAIVDYGYTF. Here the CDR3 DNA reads TGTGCCAGCTCACCTGGGACAGGGGCTATCGTGGACTATGGCTACACCTTC.

Here the CDR3 reads CASSSGQAVDEQFF. In DNA form, the CDR3 reads TGCGCCAGCAGCTCAGGACAAGCAGTGGATGAGCAGTTCTTC. V and J are TRBV5-1 and TRBJ2-1; D perhaps matches TRBD1 (5 bases). The CDR3 runs to 14 residues. V lost 3 bases and J 8 bases, leaving 15 bases between the germline ends. Per germline, CDR1 SGHRS and CDR2 YFSETQ.

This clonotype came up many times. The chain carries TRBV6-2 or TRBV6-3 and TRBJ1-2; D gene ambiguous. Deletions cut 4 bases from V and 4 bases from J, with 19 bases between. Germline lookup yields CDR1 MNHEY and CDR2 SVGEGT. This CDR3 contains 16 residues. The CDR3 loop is CASSWSATREAYGYTF. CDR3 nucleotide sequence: TGTGCCAGCAGTTGGAGCGCCACACGAGAGGCCTATGGCTACACCTTC.

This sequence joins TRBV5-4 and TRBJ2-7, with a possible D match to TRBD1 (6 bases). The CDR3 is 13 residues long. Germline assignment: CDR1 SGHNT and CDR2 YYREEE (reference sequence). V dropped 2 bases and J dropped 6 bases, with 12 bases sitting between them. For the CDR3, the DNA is TGTGCCAGCAGCTTACCCTGGACAGCCGAGCAGTACTTC. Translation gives CASSLPWTAEQYF.

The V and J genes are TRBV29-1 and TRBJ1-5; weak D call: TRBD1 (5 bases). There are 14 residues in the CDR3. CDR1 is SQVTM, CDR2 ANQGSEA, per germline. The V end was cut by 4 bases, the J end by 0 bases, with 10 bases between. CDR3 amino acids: CSVAGLNSNQPQHF. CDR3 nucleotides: TGCAGCGTTGCGGGACTTAATAGCAATCAGCCCCAGCATTTT.

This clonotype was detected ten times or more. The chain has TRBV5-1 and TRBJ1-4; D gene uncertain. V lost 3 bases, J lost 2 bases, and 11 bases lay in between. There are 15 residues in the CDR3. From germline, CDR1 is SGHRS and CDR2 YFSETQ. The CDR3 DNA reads TGCGCCAGCAGCTCGGGCCTCCCCACTAATGAAAAACTGTTTTTT. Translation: CASSSGLPTNEKLFF. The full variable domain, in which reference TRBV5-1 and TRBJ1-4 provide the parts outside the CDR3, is KAGVTQTPRYLIKTRGQQVTLSCSPISGHRSVSWYQQTPGQGLQFLFEYFSETQRNKGNFPGRFSGRQFSNSRSEMNVSTLELGDSALYLCASSSGLPTNEKLFFGSGTQLSVL.

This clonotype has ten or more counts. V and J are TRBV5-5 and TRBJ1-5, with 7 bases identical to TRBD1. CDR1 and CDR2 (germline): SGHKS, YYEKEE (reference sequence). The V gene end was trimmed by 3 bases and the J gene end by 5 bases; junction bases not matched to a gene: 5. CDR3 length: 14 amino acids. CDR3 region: CASSWDSWDQPQHF. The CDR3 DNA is TGTGCCAGCAGCTGGGACAGTTGGGATCAGCCCCAGCATTTT. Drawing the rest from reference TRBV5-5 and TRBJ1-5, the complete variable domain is DAGVTQSPTHLIKTRGQQVTLRCSPISGHKSVSWYQQVLGQGPQFIFQYYEKEERGRGNFPDRFSARQFPNYSSELNVNALLLGDSALYLCASSWDSWDQPQHFGDGTRLSIL.

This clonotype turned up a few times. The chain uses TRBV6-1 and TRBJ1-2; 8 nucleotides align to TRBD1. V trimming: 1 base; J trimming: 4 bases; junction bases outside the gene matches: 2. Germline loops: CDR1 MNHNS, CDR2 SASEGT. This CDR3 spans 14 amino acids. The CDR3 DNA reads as TGTGCCAGCAGTGAAGACGACAGGGGCTATGGCTACACCTTC. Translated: CASSEDDRGYGYTF.

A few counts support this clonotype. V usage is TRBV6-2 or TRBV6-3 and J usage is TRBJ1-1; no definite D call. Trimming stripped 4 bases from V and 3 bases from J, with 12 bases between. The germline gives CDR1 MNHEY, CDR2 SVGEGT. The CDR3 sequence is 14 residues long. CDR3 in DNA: TGTGCCAGCAGTTTTCTCAGGTGTGACACTGAAGCTTTCTTT. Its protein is CASSFLRCDTEAFF.

CDR3 in amino acids: CSARDRVTSTDTQYF. The CDR3 DNA is TGCAGTGCTAGAGATCGGGTTACTAGCACAGATACGCAGTATTTT. The V call is TRBV20-1, the J call TRBJ2-3; no definite D call. Germline V lookup: CDR1 DFQATT, CDR2 SNEGSKA (reference sequence). This CDR3 region has 15 residues. V lost 0 bases, J lost 0 bases, and 10 bases lay in between.

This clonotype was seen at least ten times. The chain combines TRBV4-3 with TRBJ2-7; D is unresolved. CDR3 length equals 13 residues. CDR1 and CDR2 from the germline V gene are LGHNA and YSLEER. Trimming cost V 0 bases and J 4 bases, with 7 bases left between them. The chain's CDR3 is CASSQDASYEQYF. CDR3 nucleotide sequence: TGCGCCAGCAGCCAAGATGCGAGTTACGAGCAGTACTTC.

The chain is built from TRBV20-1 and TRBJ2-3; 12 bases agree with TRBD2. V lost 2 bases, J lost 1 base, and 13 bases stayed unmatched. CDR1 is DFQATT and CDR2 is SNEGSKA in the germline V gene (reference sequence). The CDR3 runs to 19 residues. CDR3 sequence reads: CSARSPFGLAGLGTDTQYF. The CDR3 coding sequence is TGCAGTGCTAGATCCCCCTTCGGACTAGCGGGGTTGGGCACAGATACGCAGTATTTT.